The clone carrying this T cell receptor (beta chain) has ten or more counts. Trimming cost V 7 bases and J 0 bases; bases outside gene matches: 8. The CDR3 sequence is 16 residues long. Alongside a J-beta primer mix, a sample-barcoded 5' primer served in a second PCR lasting roughly 6 to 11 cycles. TCRdb re-derived calls from the 5' RACE reads in MiXCR, one entry per CDR3 protein. The sample shows about 670,000 distinct CDR3 sequences, about 50% of them seen only once. The data derive from a study of blood T cells in healthy people across ages. Sample: blood. The rearrangement joins TRBV12-3 or TRBV12-4 to TRBJ2-5; TRBD2 matches at 10 bases. The source is an elderly woman in good health. The CDR3: CASTTRGTSDQETQYF. CDR3 bases: TGTGCCAGCACCACTCGGGGGACTAGCGACCAAGAGACCCAGTACTTC.